This T cell receptor beta chain was found in a study of shared clonotypes between healthy human individuals. About the study: Samples came from a couple of female and a few male donors aged 18 to 49.

A remark on this clone: Other DNA sequences in the sample encode the same CDR3.

Trimming took 5 bases from V and 1 from J; bases not matched to a gene: 0. In germline, CDR1 is SGHRS, CDR2 YFSETQ. This CDR3 region has 15 residues. Clones were read by immunoSEQ multiplex PCR, and TCRdb kept only the in-frame ones, dropping some. The data show more than 1,200,000 clones, about 98.5% seen once. The clonotype was recovered from a man aged 30 to 39 in good health. The chain recombines TRBV5-1 with TRBJ2-3; 14 nucleotides align to TRBD2. Sequenced input: naive CD4+ T cells sorted from blood. Subset in this sample: CD45RA+ positively selected. CDR3 DNA: TGCGCCAGCAGGGGACTAGCGGGAGGCACAGATACGCAGTATTTT. It is translated as CASRGLAGGTDTQYF.